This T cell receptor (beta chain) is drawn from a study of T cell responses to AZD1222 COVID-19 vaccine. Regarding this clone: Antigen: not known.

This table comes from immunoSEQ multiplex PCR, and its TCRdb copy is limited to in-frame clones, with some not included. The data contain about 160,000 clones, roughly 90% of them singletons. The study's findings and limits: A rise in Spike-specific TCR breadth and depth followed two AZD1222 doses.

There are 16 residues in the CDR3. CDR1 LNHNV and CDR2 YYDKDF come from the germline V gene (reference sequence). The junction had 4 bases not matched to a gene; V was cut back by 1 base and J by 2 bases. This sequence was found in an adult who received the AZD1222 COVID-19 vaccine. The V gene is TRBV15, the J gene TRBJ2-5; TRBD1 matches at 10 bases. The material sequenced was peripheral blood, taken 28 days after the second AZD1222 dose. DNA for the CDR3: TGTGCCACCAGCAGAGGCGGGACAGGGGCGCAAGAGACCCAGTACTTC. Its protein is CATSRGGTGAQETQYF.